This T cell receptor beta chain was recovered during a study of blood T cells in healthy people across ages. This clonotype was seen more than once but under ten times. Its specificity is not known. Study results and limitations: Not knowing donor CMV status may have confounded expanded clonotype changes.

Trimming removed 6 bases at V and 1 base at J, with 12 bases between. CDR1 is DFQATT, CDR2 SNEGSKA, per germline (reference sequence). The CDR3 contains 13 residues. A second roughly 6 to 12 cycle PCR used barcoded and J-beta primers. Each CDR3 protein gets one entry after TCRdb re-called the 5' RACE reads with MiXCR. Of roughly 800,000 distinct CDR3 sequences in the sample, over 45% are singletons; the top ten hold approximately 21%. Sequencing input: blood. The genes are TRBV20-1 and TRBJ1-2; a weak D match, TRBD1 (6 bases). The TCR originated in a man under 40 in good health. CDR3 protein: CSAPTGHNYGYTF. The CDR3 DNA reads as TGCAGTGCCCCGACAGGACATAACTATGGCTACACCTTC.